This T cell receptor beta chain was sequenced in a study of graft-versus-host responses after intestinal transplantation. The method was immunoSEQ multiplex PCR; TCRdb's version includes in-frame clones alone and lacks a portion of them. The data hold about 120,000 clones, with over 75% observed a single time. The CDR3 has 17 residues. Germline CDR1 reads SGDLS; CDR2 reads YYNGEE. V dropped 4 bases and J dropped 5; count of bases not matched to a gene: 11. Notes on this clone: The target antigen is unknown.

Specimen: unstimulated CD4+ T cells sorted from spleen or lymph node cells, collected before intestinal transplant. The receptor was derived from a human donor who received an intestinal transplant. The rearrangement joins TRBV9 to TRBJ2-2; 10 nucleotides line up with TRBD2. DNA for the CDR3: TGTGCCAGCAGCCCCCCTGGGCTAGCGGGAGTTACCGGGGAGCTGTTTTTT. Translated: CASSPPGLAGVTGELFF.